These 10 T cell receptor beta chains came from one sample sequenced in a study of regulatory T cells in long-lasting Graves disease. Time point in this sample: newly diagnosed GD, antithyroid drugs for less than 3 months. Scientists built the TCR library using RNA that was extracted from PBMCs. Construction of the TCR beta libraries employed iRepertoire HTBI primers in conjunction with Arm-PCR of CDR3 regions. TCRdb re-derived calls from the multiplex PCR reads in MiXCR, one entry per CDR3 protein. The sample gives a few hundred thousand distinct CDR3 sequences, around 20% of which show up once; about 15% is in the top ten. The specimen was peripheral blood mononuclear cells (PBMCs), collected at new diagnosis, from a patient treated with antithyroid drugs. Receptors were obtained from a female donor with Graves disease.

This clonotype was recorded at least ten times. The chain has TRBV6-1 and TRBJ1-2; D possibly corresponds to TRBD1 (5 bases). The germline CDR1 and CDR2 sequences are MNHNS and SASEGT. Trimming took off 7 bases at V and 5 bases at J, with 29 bases between the two ends. This CDR3 spans 18 amino acids. CDR3: CASIGLSIRDGTGYGYTF. Here the CDR3 DNA reads TGTGCCAGCATCGGCCTGTCAATCCGGGACGGAACTGGGTATGGCTACACCTTC.

This clonotype was observed many times. The chain uses TRBV20-1 and TRBJ2-2; TRBD2 might be the D (6 bases). Per germline, CDR1 DFQATT and CDR2 SNEGSKA (reference sequence). The CDR3 extends over 13 amino acids. Deletions cut 6 bases from V and 6 bases from J, with 14 bases between. CDR3 in DNA: TGCAGTGCCAAGACTAGTTCGGCCGGGGAGCTGTTTTTT. It codes for CSAKTSSAGELFF.

A remark on this clonotype: This may arise from a read error, as a much more abundant clone is one base away. V is TRBV6-2 or TRBV6-3 and J is TRBJ2-1, with D maybe TRBD1 (5 bases). Germline CDR1 is MNHEY and CDR2 is SVGEGT. This CDR3 spans 15 amino acids. CDR3 bases: TGTGCCAGCAGTTACCAGGGAAACTCCTACGATGAGCAGTTCTTC. Its protein is CASSYQGNSYDEQFF.

Turning to this clonotype: A read error is possible here, since a much larger clone lies one base away. The chain is built from TRBV5-1 and TRBJ2-7, with a weak D call TRBD2 (7 bases). Deletions cut 1 base from V and 5 bases from J, with 16 bases between. Germline CDR1 and CDR2: SGHRS and YFSETQ. The CDR3 sequence is 15 residues long. CDR3 residues: CASSLKLLGGDEQYF. Here the CDR3 DNA reads TGCGCCAGCAGCTTGAAGCTTTTAGGGGGGGACGAGCAGTACTTC.

The rearrangement joins TRBV11-2 to TRBJ2-3, with 10 bases aligning to TRBD2. The CDR3 totals 16 residues. J lost 0 bases, V lost 3 bases, and 3 bases had no gene match. Looked up from germline, CDR1 is SGHAT and CDR2 is FQNNGV. The CDR3 loop reads CASSFKTSGSTDTQYF. Here the CDR3 DNA reads TGTGCCAGCAGCTTCAAGACTAGCGGGAGCACAGATACGCAGTATTTT.

This chain joins TRBV20-1 and TRBJ2-5, with 14 bases that match TRBD2. The germline V gene encodes CDR1 DFQATT and CDR2 SNEGSKA (reference sequence). The CDR3 contains 16 residues. The V segment lost 5 bases and the J segment 0 bases; nucleotides outside the gene matches: 5. The CDR3 sequence: CSAETSGGVYQETQYF. CDR3 DNA: TGCAGTGCTGAGACTAGCGGGGGGGTGTACCAAGAGACCCAGTACTTC.

The rearrangement links TRBV7-2 to TRBJ2-1; 10 positions agree with TRBD2. Germline CDR1 reads SGHTA; CDR2 reads FQGNSA. CDR3 length: 15 amino acids. Trimming cost V 5 bases and J 15 bases; bases outside gene matches: 16. CDR3 bases: TGTGCCAGCAGCCGTGAAGCGGGAGGGCCCGGTGTTGGGTTCTTC. The encoded protein is CASSREAGGPGVGFF. The variable domain in full, completed from reference TRBV7-2 and TRBJ2-1, reads GAGVSQSPSNKVTEKGKDVELRCDPISGHTALYWYRQSLGQGLEFLIYFQGNSAPDKSGLPSDRFSAERTGGSVSTLTIQRTQQEDSAVYLCASSREAGGPGVGFFGPGTRLTVL.

The chain carries TRBV19 and TRBJ1-2; D remains ambiguous. Germline CDR1 and CDR2: LNHDA and SQIVND (reference sequence). Trimming removed 4 bases at V and 5 bases at J, with 8 bases between. The CDR3 is 12 residues long. CDR3 sequence (DNA): TGTGCCAGTAGTAAAGGGCAGTATGGCTACACCTTC. This gives the protein CASSKGQYGYTF.

The chain joins TRBV29-1 to TRBJ2-7; maybe TRBD2 (6 bases). V lost 7 bases and J 3 bases, leaving 13 bases between the germline ends. CDR1 SQVTM and CDR2 ANQGSEA come from the germline V gene. The CDR3 extends over 12 amino acids. This CDR3 is CSGGSGSYEQYF. The DNA for the CDR3 is TGCAGCGGGGGGTCCGGGAGCTACGAGCAGTACTTC.

This clonotype was seen at least ten times. V usage is TRBV6-1 and J usage is TRBJ2-2; 7 nucleotides align to TRBD1. The V gene's germline CDR1 is MNHNS and CDR2 SASEGT. CDR3 length: 18 amino acids. J gave up 2 bases and V 6 bases, and 15 bases lay outside the gene matches. In nucleotides, the CDR3 is TGTGCCAGCAGGATGGGACAGACGAGGTTGCAAAACACCGGGGAGCTGTTTTTT. The encoded protein is CASRMGQTRLQNTGELFF.